This T cell receptor beta chain emerged from a study of T cells after yellow fever vaccination. Study overall: Fractions containing few cells were prepared with SMART-Seq v4 Ultra Low Input. Findings and caveats of the study: Within FACS-sorted repertoires, abundant clonotypes contaminating from the bulk population could be present. Though it reached lower strength, the secondary response hit its peak faster, day 5 versus 15.

This CDR3 is built from 13 residues. Germline V gene sequence: CDR1 KGHDR, CDR2 SFDVKD. After removal of 8 bases from V and 2 bases from J, the junction contained 1 base not matched to a gene. A universal primer site and UMIs were added as TCR cDNA was made by 5'RACE template switching. TCRdb used MiXCR to reprocess the 5' RACE reads, holding one entry per CDR3 protein. This sample has 300,000 or so distinct CDR3 sequences; around 9.3% occur once, and the top ten carry about 3.7%. This clonotype was observed a handful of times. Antigen: not known. The gene calls are TRBV24-1 and TRBJ1-5; 8 bases align to TRBD1. This TCR came from a man aged 18 to 29 who received the YFV17D yellow fever vaccine. The material was CD4+ T cells sorted from PBMCs, obtained 5 days after the yellow fever booster vaccination. CDR3 DNA: TGTGCCACCACAGGGGGCGGCAATCAGCCCCAGCATTTT. The encoded protein is CATTGGGNQPQHF.